Presented here are 29 T cell receptor beta chains from one specimen sequenced in a study of shared clonotypes between healthy human individuals (dated by TCRdb to 2020 to 2022). Library method: the immunoSEQ multiplex PCR assay. The table was pulled from immuneACCESS by TCRdb, which kept in-frame rearrangements only. Such tables lose some clones; where checked, under half of the loss comes from unresolved V genes, and the rest has no known cause. The table for this sample lists hundreds of thousands of clones; around 80% of them were counted only once. The top ten constitute approximately 12% of the sample. The sample consisted of PBMCs. The source is a middle-aged woman in good health. Some clones in this sample may be carry-over from other donors' samples.

This clone turned up a few times. The J gene is TRBJ2-7, the V gene TRBV10-3, with 10 bases fitting TRBD1. The CDR3 consists of 14 residues. Germline V gene lookup returns CDR1 ENHRY and CDR2 SYGVKD. V lost 10 bases and J lost 9; bases outside the gene matches: 15. This chain's CDR3 is CASHLTGGLGVQYF. The DNA of the CDR3 is TGTGCCAGTCACCTGACAGGGGGCCTTGGTGTGCAGTACTTC.

J is TRBJ1-5 and V is TRBV29-1; tentatively, D is TRBD1 (6 bases). Germline CDR1 reads SQVTM; CDR2 reads ANQGSEA. V lost 4 bases to trimming and J lost 2 bases, with 12 bases between them. CDR3 length: 14 amino acids. CDR3 amino acids: CSVAGPGGNQPQHF. CDR3 nucleotides: TGCAGCGTTGCGGGGCCAGGGGGCAATCAGCCCCAGCATTTT.

This clone was counted a few times. In DNA, the CDR3 is TGTGCCAGCAGCTTAATGGGGGCAGCCAACACCGGGGAGCTGTTTTTT. As protein: CASSLMGAANTGELFF. This chain connects TRBV7-3 to TRBJ2-2; D might be TRBD1 (6 bases). The CDR3 covers 16 residues. The germline V gene encodes CDR1 SGHTA and CDR2 FQGTGA. The ends were cut back, 1 base at V and 2 bases at J, with 11 bases in the middle.

J is TRBJ2-1 and V is TRBV28; D is unclear. Per the germline V gene, CDR1 is MDHEN and CDR2 is SYDVKM. V was trimmed by 6 bases and J by 4 bases, leaving 7 bases between them. This CDR3 comprises 12 residues. The CDR3 DNA follows: TGTGCCAGCAGCCTCCCATACAATGAGCAGTTCTTC. Its translation: CASSLPYNEQFF. The variable domain in full, completed from reference TRBV28 and TRBJ2-1, reads DVKVTQSSRYLVKRTGEKVFLECVQDMDHENMFWYRQDPGLGLRLIYFSYDVKMKEKGDIPEGYSVSREKKERFSLILESASTNQTSMYLCASSLPYNEQFFGPGTRLTVL.

The rearrangement joins TRBV6-1 to TRBJ2-4; a possible D gene is TRBD1 (6 bases). Trimming shortened V by 2 bases and J by 7 bases, and 12 bases separated the two germline ends. The CDR3 extends over 14 amino acids. Germline V gives CDR1 MNHNS, CDR2 SASEGT. CDR3 nucleotides: TGTGCCAGCAGTGAAAACAGGGTGGGGAACATTCAGTACTTC. Translation: CASSENRVGNIQYF.

The genes are TRBV6-6 and TRBJ1-2, with TRBD1 as a possible D gene (6 bases). This CDR3 comprises 13 residues. The V gene's germline CDR1 is MNHNY and CDR2 SVGAGI (reference sequence). The ends were cut back, 5 bases at V and 7 bases at J, with 14 bases in the middle. CDR3 DNA sequence: TGTGCCAGCAGTACAGGGAAGTCGGGTGGCTACACCTTC. Protein product: CASSTGKSGGYTF.

This clone has only one observation. The chain carries TRBV6-6 and TRBJ2-7, with D perhaps assigned TRBD1 or TRBD2 (5 bases each). Germline V lookup: CDR1 MNHNY, CDR2 SVGAGI (reference sequence). V dropped 5 bases and J dropped 4 bases, with 9 bases sitting between them. CDR3 length: 12 amino acids. CDR3 nucleotide sequence: TGTGCCAGCAGTGGGGGTTCATACGAGCAGTACTTC. Amino acid sequence: CASSGGSYEQYF.

The rearrangement uses TRBV7-2 and TRBJ2-7, with TRBD2 identical over 14 bases. CDR1 is SGHTA and CDR2 is FQGNSA in the germline V gene. This CDR3 is 16 amino acids long. Trimming cost V 7 bases and J 8 bases; bases outside gene matches: 13. The CDR3 DNA reads TGTGCCAGCAACCTTCTTACGGGACTAGCGGGAGCCCAGCAGTACTTC. This translates into CASNLLTGLAGAQQYF.

The rearrangement uses TRBV7-2 and TRBJ2-1, with 9 positions matching TRBD2. The V gene end was trimmed by 5 bases and the J gene end by 7 bases; junction bases not matched to a gene: 9. The CDR3 is made up of 15 amino acids. Germline CDR1 SGHTA, CDR2 FQGNSA. CDR3 sequence (DNA): TGTGCCAGCAGCCTACTTGCGGGAGGGAATAATGAGCAGTTCTTC. Translating gives CASSLLAGGNNEQFF. Looking up the rest from reference TRBV7-2 and TRBJ2-1 gives the full variable domain: GAGVSQSPSNKVTEKGKDVELRCDPISGHTALYWYRQSLGQGLEFLIYFQGNSAPDKSGLPSDRFSAERTGGSVSTLTIQRTQQEDSAVYLCASSLLAGGNNEQFFGPGTRLTVL.

The chain has TRBV27 and TRBJ2-7; D possibly corresponds to TRBD2 (5 bases). Trimming took off 0 bases at V and 6 bases at J, with 12 bases between the two ends. The CDR3 extends over 14 amino acids. Per the germline V gene, CDR1 is MNHEY and CDR2 is SMNVEV (reference sequence). CDR3 amino acids: CASSLSGIGLEQYF. In nucleotides, the CDR3 is TGTGCCAGCAGTTTATCCGGGATCGGTCTCGAGCAGTACTTC.

The gene calls are TRBV5-6 and TRBJ1-3; D uncertain. Germline assignment: CDR1 SGHDT and CDR2 YYEEEE. The CDR3 runs to 17 residues. The V end lost 3 bases, the J end lost 0 bases, and 16 bases lay between the germline ends. The CDR3 sequence: CASSSLTPASSGNTIYF. CDR3 nucleotides: TGTGCCAGCAGCTCGCTGACGCCGGCCAGCTCTGGAAACACCATATATTTT.

This sequence joins TRBV4-2 and TRBJ2-1; 8 nucleotides line up with TRBD2. J lost 8 bases, V lost 0 bases, and 9 bases had no gene match. Germline V gene sequence: CDR1 LGHNA, CDR2 YNFKEQ. The CDR3 spans 16 residues. For the CDR3, the DNA is TGTGCCAGCAGCCAAGAATGGCAGCGGGAGTGGGATGAGCAGTTCTTC. Residues: CASSQEWQREWDEQFF.

V gene TRBV30 combines with J gene TRBJ1-2, with D uncertain. V gave up 0 bases and J gave up 7 bases, with 12 bases separating them. The germline V gene has CDR1 GTSNPN and CDR2 SVGIG (reference sequence). The CDR3 is 13 residues long. CDR3 in amino acids: CAWSVFGTTGYTF. In nucleotides, the CDR3 is TGTGCCTGGAGTGTCTTTGGAACAACTGGCTACACCTTC.

The chain carries TRBV29-1 and TRBJ1-1; TRBD1 matches at 8 bases. V dropped 2 bases and J dropped 1; count of bases not matched to a gene: 6. The germline CDR1 and CDR2 sequences are SQVTM and ANQGSEA. CDR3 size: 15 residues. CDR3 DNA sequence: TGCAGCGTTGAATCGCCGGACAGGGCGAACACTGAAGCTTTCTTT. As protein: CSVESPDRANTEAFF.

The V call is TRBV18, the J call TRBJ2-5; weak D call: TRBD1 (6 bases). V lost 3 bases and J lost 3, with 14 bases in between. The CDR3 spans 15 residues. Germline V lookup: CDR1 KGHSH, CDR2 LQKENI. DNA of the CDR3: TGTGCCAGCTCACCCGTACAGGGTCGGGAAGAGACCCAGTACTTC. This sequence encodes CASSPVQGREETQYF.

The DNA for the CDR3 is TGTGCCAGCAGTTTAGTAGCGGGAGTCGGGGAGCTGTTTTTT. This translates into CASSLVAGVGELFF. The V gene is TRBV27, the J gene TRBJ2-2; TRBD2 matches 9 bases. Looked up from germline, CDR1 is MNHEY and CDR2 is SMNVEV (reference sequence). Germline trimming cut 2 bases from V and 7 bases from J; bases unmatched to any gene: 2. The CDR3 extends over 14 amino acids.

This clone was seen many times. The genes are TRBV27 and TRBJ2-7, with 11 bases aligning to TRBD1. Trimming at V came to 6 bases and at J to 1 base, leaving 5 bases not matched to a gene. This CDR3 contains 15 residues. The V gene's germline CDR1 is MNHEY and CDR2 SMNVEV (reference sequence). In nucleotides, the CDR3 is TGTGCCAGCAGCATCGGACAGGGGGCGTCCTACGAGCAGTACTTC. This sequence encodes CASSIGQGASYEQYF.

As for this clone: One junction end disagrees with the germline gene, perhaps due to a read error. Additional DNA sequences in this sample encode the identical CDR3. J is TRBJ1-1 and V is TRBV10-3, with 7 bases matching TRBD1. Germline CDR1 ENHRY, CDR2 SYGVKD. The CDR3 length is 14 residues. The chain's CDR3 is CATRLDRANTEAFF. Here the CDR3 DNA reads TGTGCCACCCGCTTAGACAGGGCGAACACTGAGGCTTTCTTT.

The V gene is TRBV2, the J gene TRBJ2-6, with 7 bases that match TRBD1. Unmatched junction bases numbered 8, after V lost 4 bases and J lost 2 bases. This CDR3 has 17 amino acids. Germline V CDR1 and CDR2: SNHLY, FYNNEI. The CDR3 bases are TGTGCCAGCAGTGCGACAGGGATTTTAGCTGGGGCCAACGTCCTGACTTTC. This sequence encodes CASSATGILAGANVLTF.

About this clone itself: Since a far larger clone is one base different, this is likely a read error. The chain joins TRBV30 to TRBJ2-2; no clear D. CDR1 is GTSNPN and CDR2 is SVGIG in the germline V gene (reference sequence). The CDR3 is 15 residues long. This CDR3 reads CVWSVKPRDTGELFF. The DNA of the CDR3 is TGTGTCTGGAGTGTAAAACCCCGGGACACCGGGGAGCTGTTTTTT.

This chain connects TRBV30 to TRBJ1-2, with TRBD1 identical over 8 bases. Germline trimming cut 5 bases from V and 4 bases from J; bases unmatched to any gene: 6. CDR3 length: 13 residues. Germline V gene sequence: CDR1 GTSNPN, CDR2 SVGIG (reference sequence). The CDR3 DNA is TGTGCCTGGCGTGGGACAGGACGCTATGGCTACACCTTC. It translates to CAWRGTGRYGYTF.

The chain couples TRBV6-5 to TRBJ2-1; D gene uncertain. V lost 2 bases and J lost 2, with 7 bases in between. The CDR3 runs to 14 residues. Germline CDR1 reads MNHEY; CDR2 reads SVGAGI. The CDR3 sequence is CASSYTRTYNEQFF. CDR3 nucleotides: TGTGCCAGCAGTTACACCCGAACCTACAATGAGCAGTTCTTC.

Comments on this clone: Just one base apart from a much larger clone, this may be a read error. The rearrangement links TRBV30 to TRBJ1-1; D is undetermined. Trimming left V 2 bases short and J 4 bases short, with 11 bases between. Germline V lookup: CDR1 GTSNPN, CDR2 SVGIG (reference sequence). The CDR3 length is 13 residues. The CDR3 spells CAWSPRMSTEAFF. The DNA of the CDR3 is TGTGCCTGGAGTCCCCGGATGAGCACTGAAGCTTTCTTT. Supplemented by reference TRBV30 and TRBJ1-1, the full variable domain reads SQTIHQWPATLVQPVGSPLSLECTVEGTSNPNLYWYRQAAGRGLQLLFYSVGIGQISSEVPQNLSASRPQDRQFILSSKKLLLSDSGFYLCAWSPRMSTEAFFGQGTRLTVV.

The chain is built from TRBV27 and TRBJ2-1; no clear D. Trimming took off 0 bases at V and 4 bases at J, with 10 bases between the two ends. The CDR3 sequence is 15 residues long. CDR1 is MNHEY and CDR2 is SMNVEV in the germline V gene (reference sequence). The CDR3, as DNA: TGTGCCAGCAGTTTATCCAGCCCCATTTACAATGAGCAGTTCTTC. Protein product: CASSLSSPIYNEQFF.

The chain couples TRBV7-9 to TRBJ2-3; D uncertain. Germline values: CDR1 SEHNR, CDR2 FQNEAQ (reference sequence). The V gene lost 3 bases and the J gene lost 6 bases, with 16 bases spanning the gap. The CDR3 is 15 residues long. CDR3: CASSFPRTGQDTQYF. For the CDR3, the DNA is TGTGCCAGCAGCTTTCCTAGGACGGGCCAGGATACGCAGTATTTT.

In its sample, this clone was seen a few times. The chain carries TRBV7-2 and TRBJ1-1, with D possibly matching TRBD1 (5 bases). With 5 bases removed from V and 1 base from J, the gap between germline ends came to 8 bases. Per the germline V gene, CDR1 is SGHTA and CDR2 is FQGNSA. The CDR3 sequence is 13 residues long. CDR3 DNA sequence: TGTGCCAGCAGCAATGACAGGAACACTGAAGCTTTCTTT. Protein product: CASSNDRNTEAFF.

The chain recombines TRBV2 with TRBJ1-2; 10 positions match TRBD1. Germline V CDR1 and CDR2: SNHLY, FYNNEI. The CDR3 runs 17 residues. V lost 6 bases and J lost 3; bases outside the gene matches: 13. The CDR3 loop is CASSLETGGPLDYGYTF. In DNA form, the CDR3 reads TGTGCCAGCAGCCTCGAGACAGGGGGCCCCCTTGACTATGGCTACACCTTC.

V is TRBV11-2 and J is TRBJ1-4; TRBD1 matches at 8 bases. Germline CDR1 SGHAT, CDR2 FQNNGV. Trimming removed 4 bases from V and 7 bases from J; junction bases left unmatched: 5. The CDR3 loop spans 14 amino acids. The CDR3 nucleotides are TGTGCCAGCAGCTCTTGGACAGGGAGTGAAAAACTGTTTTTT. This gives the protein CASSSWTGSEKLFF.

A single count supports this clone. The chain combines TRBV19 with TRBJ1-1, with D possibly being TRBD1 (5 bases). This CDR3 is 14 amino acids long. The germline gives CDR1 LNHDA, CDR2 SQIVND (reference sequence). Trimming shortened V by 3 bases and J by 4 bases, and 12 bases separated the two germline ends. This chain's CDR3 is CASSIRGSGTEAFF. The CDR3 coding sequence is TGTGCCAGTAGTATCCGGGGCAGCGGCACTGAAGCTTTCTTT. Combining the CDR3 with reference TRBV19 and TRBJ1-1 gives the whole variable domain DGGITQSPKYLFRKEGQNVTLSCEQNLNHDAMYWYRQDPGQGLRLIYYSQIVNDFQKGDIAEGYSVSREKKESFPLTVTSAQKNPTAFYLCASSIRGSGTEAFFGQGTRLTVV.